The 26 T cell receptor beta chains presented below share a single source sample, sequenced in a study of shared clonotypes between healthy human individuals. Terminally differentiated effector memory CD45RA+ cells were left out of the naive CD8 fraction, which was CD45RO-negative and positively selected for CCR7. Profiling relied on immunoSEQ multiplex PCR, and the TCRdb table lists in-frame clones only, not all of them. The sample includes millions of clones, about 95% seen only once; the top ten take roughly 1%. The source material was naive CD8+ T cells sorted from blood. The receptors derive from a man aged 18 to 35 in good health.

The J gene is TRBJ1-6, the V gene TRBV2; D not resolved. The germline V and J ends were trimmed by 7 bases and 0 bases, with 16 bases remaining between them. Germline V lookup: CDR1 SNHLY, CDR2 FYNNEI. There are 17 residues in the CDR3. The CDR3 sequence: CASNRDGLSSYNSPLHF. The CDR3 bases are TGTGCCAGCAATCGTGACGGATTAAGCTCCTATAATTCACCCCTCCACTTT.

Written as DNA, the CDR3 is TGTGCCTGGAGGCAGGGCAATGAGCAGTTCTTC. Translated, it gives CAWRQGNEQFF. The chain combines TRBV30 with TRBJ2-1, with D maybe TRBD1 (5 bases). The V gene lost 3 bases and the J gene lost 6 bases, with 6 bases spanning the gap. This CDR3 is 11 amino acids long. CDR1 and CDR2 (germline): GTSNPN, SVGIG (reference sequence). Variable domain in full (rest from reference TRBV30 and TRBJ2-1): SQTIHQWPATLVQPVGSPLSLECTVEGTSNPNLYWYRQAAGRGLQLLFYSVGIGQISSEVPQNLSASRPQDRQFILSSKKLLLSDSGFYLCAWRQGNEQFFGPGTRLTVL.

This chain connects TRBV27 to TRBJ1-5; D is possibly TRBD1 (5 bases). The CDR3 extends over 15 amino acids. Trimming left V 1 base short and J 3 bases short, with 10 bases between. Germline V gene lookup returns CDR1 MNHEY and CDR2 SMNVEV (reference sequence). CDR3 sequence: CASSLWSGDNQPQHF. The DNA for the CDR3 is TGTGCCAGCAGTTTATGGTCGGGGGACAATCAGCCCCAGCATTTT.

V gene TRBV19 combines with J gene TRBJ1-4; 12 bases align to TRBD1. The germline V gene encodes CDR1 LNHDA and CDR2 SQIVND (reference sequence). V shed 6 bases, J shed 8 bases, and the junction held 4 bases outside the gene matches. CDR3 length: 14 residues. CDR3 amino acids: CASRGQGAQEKLFF. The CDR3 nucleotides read TGTGCCAGTAGGGGACAGGGGGCCCAGGAAAAACTGTTTTTT.

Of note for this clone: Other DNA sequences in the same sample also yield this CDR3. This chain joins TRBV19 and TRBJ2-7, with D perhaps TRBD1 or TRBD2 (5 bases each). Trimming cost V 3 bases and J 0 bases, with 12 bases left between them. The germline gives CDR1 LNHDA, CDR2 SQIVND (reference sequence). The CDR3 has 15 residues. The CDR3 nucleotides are TGTGCCAGTAGTATTACCTCCGGGACCTCCTACGAGCAGTACTTC. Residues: CASSITSGTSYEQYF.

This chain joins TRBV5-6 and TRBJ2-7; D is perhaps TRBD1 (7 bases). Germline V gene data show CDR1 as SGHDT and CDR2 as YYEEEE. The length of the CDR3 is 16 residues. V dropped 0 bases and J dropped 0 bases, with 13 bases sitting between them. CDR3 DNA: TGTGCCAGCAGCTTGGAAGGAGGGGGCGCCTCCTACGAGCAGTACTTC. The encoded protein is CASSLEGGGASYEQYF.

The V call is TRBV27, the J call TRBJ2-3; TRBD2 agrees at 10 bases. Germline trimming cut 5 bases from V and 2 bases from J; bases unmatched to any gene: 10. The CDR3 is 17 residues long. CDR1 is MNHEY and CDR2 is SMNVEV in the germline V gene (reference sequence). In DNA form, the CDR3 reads TGTGCCAGCAGTCCAACACAACTAGCGGGGATCACAGATACGCAGTATTTT. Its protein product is CASSPTQLAGITDTQYF.

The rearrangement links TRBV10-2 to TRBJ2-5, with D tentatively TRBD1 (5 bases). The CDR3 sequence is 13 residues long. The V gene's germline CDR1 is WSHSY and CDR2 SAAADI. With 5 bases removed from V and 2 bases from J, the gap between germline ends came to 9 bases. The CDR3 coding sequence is TGCGCCAGCAGTCAGGACAAACAAGAGACCCAGTACTTC. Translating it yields CASSQDKQETQYF.

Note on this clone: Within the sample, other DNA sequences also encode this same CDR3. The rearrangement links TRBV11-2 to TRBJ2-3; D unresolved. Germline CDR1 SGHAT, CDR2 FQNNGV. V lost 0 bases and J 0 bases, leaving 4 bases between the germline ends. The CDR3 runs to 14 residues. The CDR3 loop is CASSLEPSTDTQYF. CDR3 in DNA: TGTGCCAGCAGCTTAGAGCCAAGCACAGATACGCAGTATTTT. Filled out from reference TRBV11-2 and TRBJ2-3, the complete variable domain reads EAGVAQSPRYKIIEKRQSVAFWCNPISGHATLYWYQQILGQGPKLLIQFQNNGVVDDSQLPKDRFSAERLKGVDSTLKIQPAKLEDSAVYLCASSLEPSTDTQYFGPGTRLTVL.

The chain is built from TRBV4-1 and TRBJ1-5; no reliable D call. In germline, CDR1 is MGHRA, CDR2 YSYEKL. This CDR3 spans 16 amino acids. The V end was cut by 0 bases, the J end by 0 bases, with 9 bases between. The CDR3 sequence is CASSQDGTDSNQPQHF. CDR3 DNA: TGCGCCAGCAGCCAAGATGGTACGGATAGCAATCAGCCCCAGCATTTT.

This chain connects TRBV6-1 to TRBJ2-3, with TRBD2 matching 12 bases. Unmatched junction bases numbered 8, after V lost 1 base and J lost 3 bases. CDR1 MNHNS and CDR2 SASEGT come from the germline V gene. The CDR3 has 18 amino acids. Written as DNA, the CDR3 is TGTGCCAGCAGTGAAGGTCTAGCGGGGGGGCCGGGTACAGATACGCAGTATTTT. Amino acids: CASSEGLAGGPGTDTQYF.

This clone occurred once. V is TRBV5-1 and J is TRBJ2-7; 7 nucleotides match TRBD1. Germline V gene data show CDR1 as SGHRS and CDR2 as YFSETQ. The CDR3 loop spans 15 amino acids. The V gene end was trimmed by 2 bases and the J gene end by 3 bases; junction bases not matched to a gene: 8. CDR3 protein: CASSFFGQAIYEQYF. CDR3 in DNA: TGCGCCAGCAGCTTTTTTGGACAGGCCATCTACGAGCAGTACTTC.

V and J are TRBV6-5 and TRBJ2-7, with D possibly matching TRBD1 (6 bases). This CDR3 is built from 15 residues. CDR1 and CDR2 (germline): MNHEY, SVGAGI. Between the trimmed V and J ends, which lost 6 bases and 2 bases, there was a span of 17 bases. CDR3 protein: CASSIRDNAAYEQYF. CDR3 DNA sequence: TGTGCCAGCAGCATTAGGGACAACGCAGCCTACGAGCAGTACTTC.

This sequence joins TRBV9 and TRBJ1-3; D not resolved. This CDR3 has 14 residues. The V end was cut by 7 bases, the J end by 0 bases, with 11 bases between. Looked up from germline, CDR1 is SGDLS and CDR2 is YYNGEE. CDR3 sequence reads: CASRSGNSGNTIYF. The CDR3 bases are TGTGCCAGCCGGTCGGGAAACTCTGGAAACACCATATATTTT.

In nucleotides, the CDR3 is TGTGCCACCAGGGCGGGAGGTACAGATACGCAGTATTTT. Amino acid sequence: CATRAGGTDTQYF. The J gene is TRBJ2-3, the V gene TRBV6-5; 8 bases line up with TRBD2. The CDR3 covers 13 residues. Germline V lookup: CDR1 MNHEY, CDR2 SVGAGI. V trimming: 10 bases; J trimming: 3 bases; junction bases outside the gene matches: 6.

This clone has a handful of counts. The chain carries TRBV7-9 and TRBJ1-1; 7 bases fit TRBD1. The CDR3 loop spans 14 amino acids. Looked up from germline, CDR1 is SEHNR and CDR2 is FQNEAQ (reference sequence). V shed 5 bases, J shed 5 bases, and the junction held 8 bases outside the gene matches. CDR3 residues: CASSGKTGRTEAFF. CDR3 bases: TGTGCCAGCAGCGGGAAGACAGGGAGGACTGAAGCTTTCTTT. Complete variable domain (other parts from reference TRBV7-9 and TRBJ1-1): DTGVSQNPRHKITKRGQNVTFRCDPISEHNRLYWYRQTLGQGPEFLTYFQNEAQLEKSRLLSDRFSAERPKGSFSTLEIQRTEQGDSAMYLCASSGKTGRTEAFFGQGTRLTVV.

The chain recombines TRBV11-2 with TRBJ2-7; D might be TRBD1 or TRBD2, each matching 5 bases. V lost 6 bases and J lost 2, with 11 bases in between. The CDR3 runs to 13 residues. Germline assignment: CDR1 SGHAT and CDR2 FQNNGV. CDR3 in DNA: TGTGCCAGCAGGGGACCAGGGACCTACGAGCAGTACTTC. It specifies CASRGPGTYEQYF. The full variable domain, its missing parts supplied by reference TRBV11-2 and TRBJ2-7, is EAGVAQSPRYKIIEKRQSVAFWCNPISGHATLYWYQQILGQGPKLLIQFQNNGVVDDSQLPKDRFSAERLKGVDSTLKIQPAKLEDSAVYLCASRGPGTYEQYFGPGTRLTVT.

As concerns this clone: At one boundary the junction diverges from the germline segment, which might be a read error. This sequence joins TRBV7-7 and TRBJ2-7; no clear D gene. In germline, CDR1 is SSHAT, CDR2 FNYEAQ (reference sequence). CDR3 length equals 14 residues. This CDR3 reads CASSLAGDSYEQYF. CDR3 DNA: TGTGCTAGCAGCTTAGCTGGGGATTCCTACGAGCAGTACTTC.

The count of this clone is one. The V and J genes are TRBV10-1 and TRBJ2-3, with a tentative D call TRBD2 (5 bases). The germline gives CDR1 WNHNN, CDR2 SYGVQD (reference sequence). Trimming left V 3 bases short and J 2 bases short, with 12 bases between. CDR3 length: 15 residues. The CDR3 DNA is TGCGCCAGCAGTGACGGAGCGGAGTTCACAGATACGCAGTATTTT. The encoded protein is CASSDGAEFTDTQYF.

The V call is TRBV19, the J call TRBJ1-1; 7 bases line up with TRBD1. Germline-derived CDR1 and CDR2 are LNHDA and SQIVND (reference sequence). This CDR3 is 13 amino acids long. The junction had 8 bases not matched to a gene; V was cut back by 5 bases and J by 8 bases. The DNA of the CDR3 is TGTGCCAGTAGTGTTTGGGACAGTCCCGAAGCTTTCTTT. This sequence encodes CASSVWDSPEAFF.

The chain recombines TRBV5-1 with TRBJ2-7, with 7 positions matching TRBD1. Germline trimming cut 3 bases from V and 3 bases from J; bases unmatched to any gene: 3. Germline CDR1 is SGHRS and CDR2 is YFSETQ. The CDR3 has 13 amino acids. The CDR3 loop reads CASSWGTDYEQYF. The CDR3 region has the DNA TGCGCCAGCAGCTGGGGGACAGACTACGAGCAGTACTTC.

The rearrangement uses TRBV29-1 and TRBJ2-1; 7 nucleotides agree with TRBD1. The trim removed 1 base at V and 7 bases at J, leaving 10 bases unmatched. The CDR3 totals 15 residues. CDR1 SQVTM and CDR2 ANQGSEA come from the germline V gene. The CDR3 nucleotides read TGCAGCGTTGAAGGGCCGGACAGGAGACCGAATGAGCAGTTCTTC. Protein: CSVEGPDRRPNEQFF.

CDR3 nucleotides: TGTGCCAGCAGTGAAAGGAAGTACACCATATATTTT. Translated: CASSERKYTIYF. The rearrangement uses TRBV6-1 and TRBJ1-3, with D uncertain. CDR1 is MNHNS and CDR2 is SASEGT in the germline V gene. The CDR3 has 12 residues. Trimming stripped 2 bases from V and 8 bases from J, with 7 bases between.

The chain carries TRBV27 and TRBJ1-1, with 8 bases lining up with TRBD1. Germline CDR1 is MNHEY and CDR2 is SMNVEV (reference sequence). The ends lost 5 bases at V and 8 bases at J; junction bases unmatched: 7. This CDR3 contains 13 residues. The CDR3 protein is CASSPGQADEAFF. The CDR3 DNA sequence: TGTGCCAGCAGTCCGGGACAGGCCGACGAAGCTTTCTTT.

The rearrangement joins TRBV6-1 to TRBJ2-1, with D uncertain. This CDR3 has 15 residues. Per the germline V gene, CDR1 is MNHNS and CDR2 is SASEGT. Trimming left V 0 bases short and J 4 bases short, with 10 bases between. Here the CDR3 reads CASSEAVTIYNEQFF. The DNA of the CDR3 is TGTGCCAGCAGTGAAGCGGTGACGATATACAATGAGCAGTTCTTC.

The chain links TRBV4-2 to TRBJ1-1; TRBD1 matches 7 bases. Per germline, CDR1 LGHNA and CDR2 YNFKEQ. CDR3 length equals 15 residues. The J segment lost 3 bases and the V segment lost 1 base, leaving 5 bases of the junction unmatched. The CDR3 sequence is CASSQGRDRDTEAFF. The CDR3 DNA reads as TGTGCCAGCAGCCAAGGGCGGGACAGAGACACTGAAGCTTTCTTT.